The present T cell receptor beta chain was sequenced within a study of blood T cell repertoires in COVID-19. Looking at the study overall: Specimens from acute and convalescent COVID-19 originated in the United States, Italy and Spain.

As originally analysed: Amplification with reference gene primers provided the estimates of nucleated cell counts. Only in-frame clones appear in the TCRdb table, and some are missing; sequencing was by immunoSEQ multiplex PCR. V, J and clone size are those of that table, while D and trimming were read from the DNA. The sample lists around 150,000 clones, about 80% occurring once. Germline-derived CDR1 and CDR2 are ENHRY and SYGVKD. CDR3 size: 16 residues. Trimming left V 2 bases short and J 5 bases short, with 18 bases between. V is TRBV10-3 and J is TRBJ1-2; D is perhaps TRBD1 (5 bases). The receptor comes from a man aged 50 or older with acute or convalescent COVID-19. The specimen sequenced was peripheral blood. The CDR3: CAISETRTGGGYGYTF. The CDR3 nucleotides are TGTGCCATCAGTGAGACTCGAACAGGCGGGGGGTATGGCTACACCTTC.